Listed below are T cell receptor beta chains from one sample, sequenced in a study of blood T cells in healthy people across ages. From the 5' RACE reads, TCRdb called clonotypes with MiXCR, one entry per CDR3 protein. The table shows hundreds of thousands of distinct CDR3 sequences, with approximately 25% occurring only once. This same sample was also taken into another study, of T cells of mothers and their children.

The sequenced sample consisted of blood. The receptors were gathered from a boy under 18 in good health. The CDR3 runs from the conserved cysteine through the conserved F or W. D genes are given only for firm matches. Expanded clones get a size class; other rows say once, few or many, or leave the size out.

NA	NA	TRBJ1-1	TRBV10-2	TGCGCCAGCGCCGGCGGAGGGGCAAACACTGAAGCTTTCTTT	CASAGGGANTEAFF
few	TRBD1	TRBJ1-1	TRBV19	TGTGCCAGTAGAAGTACGACAGGGGGCGTGAACACTGAAGCTTTCTTT	CASRSTTGGVNTEAFF
NA	TRBD1	TRBJ2-7	TRBV20-1	TGCAGTGCCACCGAGGGGACAGGGAGGAACGAGCAGTACTTC	CSATEGTGRNEQYF
NA	NA	TRBJ1-1	TRBV3-1	TGTGCCAGCAGCCAAGATGTGGCAGGGCGGAACACTGAAGCTTTCTTT	CASSQDVAGRNTEAFF
few	NA	TRBJ2-7	TRBV6-6	TGTGCCACCGGGGGGCCCGACGCCAACTACGAGCAGTACTTC	CATGGPDANYEQYF
NA	NA	TRBJ2-5	TRBV4-1	TGCGCCAGCAGCCAAGAGCTCTGGGACGGAGAGACCCAGTACTTC	CASSQELWDGETQYF
NA	NA	TRBJ1-1	TRBV2	TGTGCCAGCACCCAGACAGGCAACACTGAAGCTTTCTTT	CASTQTGNTEAFF
NA	TRBD2	TRBJ2-1	TRBV28	TGTGCCAGCAGTTTTAGCGGGACTAGCGGGAGGAGAGGGCAGTTCTTC	CASSFSGTSGRRGQFF
few	NA	TRBJ2-5	TRBV28	TGTGCCAGCAGTTTTATTCTGGAGACCCAGTACTTC	CASSFILETQYF
few	NA	TRBJ1-4	TRBV6-5	TGTGCCAGCAGTTACTCTGCCGCAACTAATGAAAAACTGTTTTTT	CASSYSAATNEKLFF
few	NA	TRBJ2-3	TRBV5-1	TGCGCCAGCAGCTTGGTTTCGGGGATGGGCACAGATACGCAGTATTTT	CASSLVSGMGTDTQYF
NA	TRBD2	TRBJ2-7	TRBV27	TGTGCCAGCATGCGGGGGGCCGGCTCCTACGAGCAGTACTTC	CASMRGAGSYEQYF
NA	NA	TRBJ1-1	TRBV28	TGTGCCAGCAGTTTAATGGGAAACAGGGAGAACACTGAAGCTTTCTTT	CASSLMGNRENTEAFF
few	NA	TRBJ1-4	TRBV29-1	TGCAGCGTTCGTGCCCCCGAGGCAGCATCTCATGTGGAGCACTTT	CSVRAPEAASHVEHF
NA	TRBD2	TRBJ2-1	TRBV4-3	TGCGCCAGCAGCCAAGAGGGGGTGGCGGGAGTCGTTAATGGGCAGTTCTTC	CASSQEGVAGVVNGQFF
NA	NA	TRBJ1-5	TRBV10-3	TGTGCCATCAGTGCAGGGGGCAATCAGCCCCAGCATTTT	CAISAGGNQPQHF
NA	TRBD2	TRBJ2-7	TRBV6-6	TGTGCCAGCAGTTCCACTAGCGGGGGGATTCCCTCCTACGAGCAGTACTTC	CASSSTSGGIPSYEQYF
few	TRBD2	TRBJ2-1	TRBV7-2	TGTGCCAGCAGCGAACTTTTTAGCGGGAGGCTCTCCTACGATGAGCAGTTCTTC	CASSELFSGRLSYDEQFF
NA	TRBD2	TRBJ2-3	TRBV7-2	TGTGCCAGCAGCTTAGCTCTAGCGGGCACAGATACGCAGTATTTT	CASSLALAGTDTQYF
few	TRBD1	TRBJ2-1	TRBV12-3/TRBV12-4	TGTGCCGGTCAGAAACCGGGACAGTCACCGGGTGAGCAGTTCTTC	CAGQKPGQSPGEQFF
NA	NA	TRBJ2-5	TRBV7-7	TGTGCTAGCAGCTTACGACCACAAGAGACCCAGTACTTC	CASSLRPQETQYF
NA	NA	TRBJ1-3	TRBV20-1	TGCAGTGCCCAGGTGGGCTCGACTGGAAACACCATATATTTT	CSAQVGSTGNTIYF
NA	TRBD2	TRBJ2-1	TRBV11-1	TGTGCCAGCAGCTTAGAGATTAGTCGGTGGGGGACTAGCGGGAGCGGCTACAATGAGCAGTTCTTC	CASSLEISRWGTSGSGYNEQFF